The rows below give T cell receptor beta chains drawn from one sample of a study of T cell responses to AZD1222 COVID-19 vaccine. Produced via immunoSEQ multiplex PCR; TCRdb's table is partial and in-frame only. The sample includes roughly 97,000 clones, over 75% of them seen just once. The sequencing here drew on peripheral blood, taken on day 0 of AZD1222 vaccination. The receptor source for this set is an adult in good health. The CDR3 runs from the conserved cysteine through the conserved F or W. Each record gives: V gene, D gene, J gene, clone size, CDR3 protein, CDR3 DNA. A D gene is named only where the DNA matches it firmly. Where a row states a size, it is once, few, many or the class of an expanded clone; other rows omit it.

TRBV5-1	TRBD1	TRBJ1-2	once	CASRHQESGGAGTF	TGCGCCAGCAGGCATCAGGAATCAGGGGGCGCCGGGACCTTC
TRBV11-1	TRBD1	TRBJ1-1	NA	CASSPPTGVNTEAFF	TGTGCCAGCAGCCCCCCAACAGGGGTGAACACTGAAGCTTTCTTT
TRBV19	NA	TRBJ2-7	NA	CASSMEQGRYEQYF	TGTGCCAGTAGTATGGAACAGGGGAGGTACGAGCAGTACTTC
TRBV5-1	TRBD1	TRBJ1-5	NA	CASSLGTGASQPQHF	TGCGCCAGCAGCCTCGGAACAGGGGCGAGTCAGCCCCAGCATTTT
TRBV5-1	TRBD1	TRBJ1-2	NA	CASSQSRGNYGYTF	TGCGCCAGCAGCCAATCCAGGGGGAACTATGGCTACACCTTC
TRBV4-1	TRBD1	TRBJ1-6	NA	CASSHGQGDFISPLHF	TGCGCCAGCAGCCACGGACAGGGGGATTTTATCTCACCCCTCCACTTT
TRBV11-2	NA	TRBJ1-6	NA	CASSLETNSPLHF	TGTGCCAGCAGCTTAGAGACCAATTCACCCCTCCACTTT
TRBV15	TRBD1	TRBJ2-7	NA	CATSRDQGDEQYF	TGTGCCACCAGCAGAGACCAGGGGGACGAGCAGTACTTC
TRBV5-4	TRBD1	TRBJ2-7	NA	CASSLVGQGVTYEQYF	TGTGCCAGCAGCTTGGTTGGACAGGGGGTCACCTACGAGCAGTACTTC
TRBV30	NA	TRBJ1-3	NA	CAWSVFPGTGNTIYF	TGTGCCTGGAGTGTATTTCCAGGGACGGGAAACACCATATATTTT
TRBV3-1/TRBV3-2	NA	TRBJ2-7	NA	CASSQDRGNEQYF	TGTGCCAGCAGCCAAGATCGAGGCAACGAGCAGTACTTC
TRBV3-1/TRBV3-2	NA	TRBJ1-3	NA	CASSQGADAPSGNTIYF	TGTGCCAGCAGCCAAGGGGCGGACGCACCCTCTGGAAACACCATATATTTT
TRBV2	NA	TRBJ2-2	once	CATKPRVNTGELFF	TGTGCCACCAAACCAAGGGTCAACACCGGGGAGCTGTTTTTT
TRBV5-1	NA	TRBJ2-2	NA	CASSLGQGGELFF	TGCGCCAGCAGCCTGGGGCAGGGCGGGGAGCTGTTTTTT
TRBV12-5	TRBD2	TRBJ2-3	NA	CASGLATSGDTDTQYF	TGTGCTAGTGGTTTGGCGACTAGCGGGGACACAGATACGCAGTATTTT
TRBV5-8	TRBD1	TRBJ1-1	NA	CASSSGQGRGTEAFF	TGTGCCAGCAGCTCAGGACAGGGAAGGGGCACTGAAGCTTTCTTT
TRBV11-2	NA	TRBJ1-2	many	CASSLDGRTEHGYTF	TGTGCCAGCAGCTTAGATGGGCGGACGGAGCATGGCTACACCTTC
TRBV5-1	NA	TRBJ2-1	NA	CASNQGFFQDEQFF	TGCGCCAGCAACCAGGGGTTTTTCCAGGATGAGCAGTTCTTC
TRBV6-6	NA	TRBJ1-1	NA	CASSNQGNTEAFF	TGTGCCAGCAGTAATCAGGGAAACACTGAAGCTTTCTTT
TRBV12-3/TRBV12-4	NA	TRBJ1-1	NA	CASSLGSTEAFF	TGTGCCAGCAGTTTGGGAAGCACTGAAGCTTTCTTT
TRBV9	NA	TRBJ1-3	NA	CASSVPADYSGNTIYF	TGTGCCAGCAGCGTCCCGGCGGATTACTCTGGAAACACCATATATTTT
TRBV6-4	NA	TRBJ1-1	NA	CASRPTRVNSEAFF	TGTGCCAGCAGACCTACCCGGGTGAACAGTGAAGCTTTCTTT
TRBV5-1	NA	TRBJ1-6	NA	CASTEGSYNSPLHF	TGCGCCAGCACCGAGGGCAGCTATAATTCACCCCTCCACTTT